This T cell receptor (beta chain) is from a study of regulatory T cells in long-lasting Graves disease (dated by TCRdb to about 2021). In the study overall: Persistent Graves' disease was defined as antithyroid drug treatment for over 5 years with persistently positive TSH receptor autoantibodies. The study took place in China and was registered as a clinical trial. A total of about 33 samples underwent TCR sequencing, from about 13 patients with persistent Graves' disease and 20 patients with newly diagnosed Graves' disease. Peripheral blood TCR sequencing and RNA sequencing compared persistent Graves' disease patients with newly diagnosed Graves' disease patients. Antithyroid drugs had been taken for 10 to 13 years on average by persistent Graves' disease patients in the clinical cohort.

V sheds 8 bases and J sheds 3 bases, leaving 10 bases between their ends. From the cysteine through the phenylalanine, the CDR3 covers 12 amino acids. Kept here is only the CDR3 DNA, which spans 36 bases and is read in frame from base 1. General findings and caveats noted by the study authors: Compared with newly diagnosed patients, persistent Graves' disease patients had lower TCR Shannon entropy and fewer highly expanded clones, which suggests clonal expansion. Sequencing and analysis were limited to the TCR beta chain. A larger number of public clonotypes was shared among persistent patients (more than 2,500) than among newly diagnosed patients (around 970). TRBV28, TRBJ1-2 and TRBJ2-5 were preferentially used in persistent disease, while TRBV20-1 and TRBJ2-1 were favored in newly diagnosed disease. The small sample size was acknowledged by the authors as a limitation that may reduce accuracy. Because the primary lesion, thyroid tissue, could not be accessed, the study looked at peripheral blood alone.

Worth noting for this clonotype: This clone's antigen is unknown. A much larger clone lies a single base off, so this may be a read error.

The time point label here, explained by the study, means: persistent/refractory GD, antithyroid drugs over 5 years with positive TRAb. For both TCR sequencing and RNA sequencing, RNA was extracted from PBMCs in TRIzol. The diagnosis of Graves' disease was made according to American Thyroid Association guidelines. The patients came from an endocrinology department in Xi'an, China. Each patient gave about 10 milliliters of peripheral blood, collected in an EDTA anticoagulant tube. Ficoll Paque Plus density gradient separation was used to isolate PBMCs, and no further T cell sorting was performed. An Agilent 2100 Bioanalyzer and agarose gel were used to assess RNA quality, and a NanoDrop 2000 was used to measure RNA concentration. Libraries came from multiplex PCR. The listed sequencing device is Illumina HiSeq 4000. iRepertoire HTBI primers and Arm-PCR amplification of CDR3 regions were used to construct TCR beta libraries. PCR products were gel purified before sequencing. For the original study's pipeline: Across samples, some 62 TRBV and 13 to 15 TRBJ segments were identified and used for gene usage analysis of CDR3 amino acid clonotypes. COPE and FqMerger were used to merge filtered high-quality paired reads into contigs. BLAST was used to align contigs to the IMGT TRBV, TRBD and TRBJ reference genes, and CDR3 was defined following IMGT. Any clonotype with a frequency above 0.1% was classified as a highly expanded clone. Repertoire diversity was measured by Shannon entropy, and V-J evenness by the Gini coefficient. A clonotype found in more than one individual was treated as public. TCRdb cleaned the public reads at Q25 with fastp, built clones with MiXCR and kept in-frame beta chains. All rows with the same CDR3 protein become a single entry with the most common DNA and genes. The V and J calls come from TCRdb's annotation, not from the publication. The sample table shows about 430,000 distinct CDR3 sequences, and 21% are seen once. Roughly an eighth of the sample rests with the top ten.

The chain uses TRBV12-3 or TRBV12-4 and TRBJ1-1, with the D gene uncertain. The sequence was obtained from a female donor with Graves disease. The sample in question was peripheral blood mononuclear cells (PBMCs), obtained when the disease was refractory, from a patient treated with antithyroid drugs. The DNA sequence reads TGTGCCAGCCGAGGTGGGTACACTGAAGCTTTCTTT. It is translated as CASRGGYTEAFF.